A selection of T cell receptor beta chains follows, all from one sample in a study of regulatory T cells in long-lasting Graves disease. A single record per CDR3 protein comes from TCRdb applying MiXCR to the multiplex PCR reads. The sample holds 250,000 to 300,000 distinct CDR3 sequences, roughly 18% seen once. The data were also submitted as part of a second study, on T cells in Graves' hyperthyroidism and ophthalmopathy.

Specimen: peripheral blood mononuclear cells (PBMCs), collected at new diagnosis, from a patient treated with antithyroid drugs. The receptor source for this set is a woman in her 30s with Graves disease. Each CDR3 is given with its conserved first and last residue. The order of the fields is CDR3 protein, CDR3 DNA, J gene, clone size, D gene, V gene. The D gene is left open where the match is weak. Size values are once, few and many counts, or a class for expanded clones, and some rows have none.

CDR3: CSARASETYTDTQYF
DNA: TGCAGTGCCCGGGCTAGCGAAACCTATACAGATACGCAGTATTTT
J: TRBJ2-3
size: many
D: NA
V: TRBV20-1

CDR3: CASSPSGGKGYEQYF
DNA: TGTGCCAGCTCACCCTCGGGGGGGAAGGGCTACGAGCAGTACTTC
J: TRBJ2-7
size: many
D: TRBD2
V: TRBV18

CDR3: CASSPSRGELFF
DNA: TGTGCCAGCAGCCCCTCCCGCGGGGAGCTGTTTTTT
J: TRBJ2-2
size: many
D: NA
V: TRBV9

CDR3: CASSEEGGRVVTDTQYF
DNA: TGTGCCAGCAGTGAGGAAGGGGGCCGGGTCGTCACAGATACGCAGTATTTT
J: TRBJ2-3
size: many
D: TRBD1
V: TRBV6-2/TRBV6-3

CDR3: CASSRGQGFTEAFF
DNA: TGTGCCAGCAGCCGAGGACAGGGTTTCACTGAAGCTTTCTTT
J: TRBJ1-1
size: few
D: TRBD1
V: TRBV11-2

CDR3: CSAGKAGPNEKLFF
DNA: TGCAGTGCTGGCAAGGCTGGTCCAAATGAAAAACTGTTTTTT
J: TRBJ1-4
size: few
D: NA
V: TRBV20-1

CDR3: CASSLIWTVNTGELFF
DNA: TGTGCCAGCAGCTTAATTTGGACAGTCAACACCGGGGAGCTGTTTTTT
J: TRBJ2-2
size: many
D: NA
V: TRBV7-2

CDR3: CASSTDQPYNEQFF
DNA: TGTGCCAGCAGCACCGACCAGCCCTACAATGAGCAGTTCTTC
J: TRBJ2-1
size: NA
D: NA
V: TRBV9

CDR3: CASSYATETNSPLHF
DNA: TGTGCCAGCAGCTACGCGACAGAAACTAATTCACCCCTCCACTTT
J: TRBJ1-6
size: many
D: NA
V: TRBV13

CDR3: CASREQGSGYTF
DNA: TGTGCCAGCCGAGAACAGGGTTCTGGCTACACCTTC
J: TRBJ1-2
size: many
D: NA
V: TRBV2

CDR3: CATKTGIPGELFF
DNA: TGTGCCACCAAGACAGGGATTCCCGGGGAGCTGTTTTTT
J: TRBJ2-2
size: many
D: TRBD1
V: TRBV6-2/TRBV6-3

CDR3: CASSYGNTIYF
DNA: TGTGCCAGCAGTTATGGAAACACCATATATTTT
J: TRBJ1-3
size: many
D: NA
V: TRBV6-2/TRBV6-3

CDR3: CASRLTGASGNTIYF
DNA: TGTGCCAGCAGGCTGACAGGGGCCTCTGGAAACACCATATATTTT
J: TRBJ1-3
size: few
D: TRBD1
V: TRBV6-1

CDR3: CASREPGQGPGGYGYTF
DNA: TGTGCCAGCAGAGAACCGGGACAGGGCCCAGGAGGCTATGGCTACACCTTC
J: TRBJ1-2
size: many
D: TRBD1
V: TRBV12-3/TRBV12-4

CDR3: CASSFYPGTSNQPQHF
DNA: TGTGCCAGCAGTTTTTACCCCGGGACGTCGAATCAGCCCCAGCATTTT
J: TRBJ1-5
size: many
D: NA
V: TRBV7-8

CDR3: CASSLDGLPYEQYF
DNA: TGTGCCAGCAGCTTGGACGGCTTACCCTACGAGCAGTACTTC
J: TRBJ2-7
size: many
D: NA
V: TRBV11-2

CDR3: CASSYGGGRSYGYTF
DNA: TGTGCCAGCAGTTACGGTGGGGGGAGGAGCTATGGCTACACCTTC
J: TRBJ1-2
size: few
D: NA
V: TRBV6-2/TRBV6-3

CDR3: CATRGLAGGTPGEIQYF
DNA: TGTGCCACTCGAGGGCTAGCGGGGGGGACCCCAGGGGAGATCCAGTACTTC
J: TRBJ2-5
size: many
D: TRBD2
V: TRBV24-1

CDR3: CASSSPGAAGGGYTF
DNA: TGTGCCAGCAGCTCCCCCGGCGCAGCAGGGGGTGGCTACACCTTC
J: TRBJ1-2
size: many
D: TRBD1
V: TRBV12-3/TRBV12-4

CDR3: CASSYSWGSANEKLFF
DNA: TGTGCCAGCAGTTACTCGTGGGGTTCGGCTAATGAAAAACTGTTTTTT
J: TRBJ1-4
size: many
D: NA
V: TRBV6-5

CDR3: CASSDVRIRETQYF
DNA: TGTGCCAGCAGCGACGTAAGGATAAGGGAGACCCAGTACTTC
J: TRBJ2-5
size: many
D: NA
V: TRBV7-9

CDR3: CASSFTSGVVNEQFF
DNA: TGTGCCAGCAGTTTTACTAGCGGAGTCGTCAATGAGCAGTTCTTC
J: TRBJ2-1
size: many
D: TRBD2
V: TRBV27

CDR3: CASSYSEGDEAFF
DNA: TGTGCCAGCAGTTACTCTGAGGGTGATGAAGCTTTCTTT
J: TRBJ1-1
size: many
D: NA
V: TRBV6-5

CDR3: CASSSLGEKLFF
DNA: TGTGCCAGCAGCAGCCTCGGGGAAAAACTGTTTTTT
J: TRBJ1-4
size: many
D: NA
V: TRBV3-1

CDR3: CASKETNPPYGYTF
DNA: TGTGCCAGCAAAGAGACAAATCCCCCTTATGGCTACACCTTC
J: TRBJ1-2
size: many
D: NA
V: TRBV6-1

CDR3: CASSQRTGPLNEKLFF
DNA: TGTGCCAGCAGTCAGAGGACAGGTCCCCTTAATGAAAAACTGTTTTTT
J: TRBJ1-4
size: many
D: TRBD1
V: TRBV12-3/TRBV12-4

CDR3: CASSFSIISYNEQFF
DNA: TGCGCCAGCAGCTTCTCCATTATCTCCTACAATGAGCAGTTCTTC
J: TRBJ2-1
size: many
D: NA
V: TRBV5-1

CDR3: CASSQAPGVRETQYF
DNA: TGTGCCAGCAGCCAAGCCCCGGGGGTTCGGGAGACCCAGTACTTC
J: TRBJ2-5
size: many
D: NA
V: TRBV3-1

CDR3: CASSKGGQRSEAFF
DNA: TGCGCCAGCAGCAAAGGGGGACAGCGATCTGAAGCTTTCTTT
J: TRBJ1-1
size: many
D: TRBD1
V: TRBV5-1

CDR3: CASIQGAGDTEAFF
DNA: TGTGCCAGCATTCAGGGGGCAGGAGACACTGAAGCTTTCTTT
J: TRBJ1-1
size: many
D: TRBD1
V: TRBV5-4

CDR3: CASSLPQGTDTQYF
DNA: TGCGCCAGCAGCTTGCCACAAGGCACAGATACGCAGTATTTT
J: TRBJ2-3
size: NA
D: NA
V: TRBV5-1

CDR3: CATTNPLSAGAGELFF
DNA: TGTGCCACCACGAACCCCCTAAGCGCGGGGGCCGGGGAGCTGTTTTTT
J: TRBJ2-2
size: many
D: TRBD2
V: TRBV15

CDR3: CASSEVGVGNTIYF
DNA: TGCGCCAGCAGCGAGGTCGGGGTTGGAAACACCATATATTTT
J: TRBJ1-3
size: many
D: NA
V: TRBV5-1

CDR3: CATTGPNTEAFF
DNA: TGTGCCACCACAGGACCAAACACTGAAGCTTTCTTT
J: TRBJ1-1
size: NA
D: NA
V: TRBV28

CDR3: CASSEAPMGVGTAYGYTF
DNA: TGTGCCAGCAGTGAAGCGCCGATGGGGGTCGGGACAGCCTATGGCTACACCTTC
J: TRBJ1-2
size: many
D: TRBD1
V: TRBV2

CDR3: CTSSSSGGNSPLHF
DNA: TGTACCAGCAGCTCCTCGGGGGGGAATTCACCCCTCCACTTT
J: TRBJ1-6
size: few
D: NA
V: TRBV7-3

CDR3: CASSPEALYYGYTF
DNA: TGTGCCAGCAGTCCCGAGGCTTTATACTATGGCTACACCTTC
J: TRBJ1-2
size: many
D: NA
V: TRBV12-3/TRBV12-4

CDR3: CASSLGPRSETQYF
DNA: TGCGCCAGCAGCTTAGGTCCCCGTTCCGAGACCCAGTACTTC
J: TRBJ2-5
size: many
D: NA
V: TRBV5-1

CDR3: CASREGWQPQHF
DNA: TGTGCCAGCAGGGAGGGTTGGCAGCCCCAGCATTTT
J: TRBJ1-5
size: NA
D: NA
V: TRBV28

CDR3: CASTFQDNYGYTF
DNA: TGTGCCAGTACCTTCCAGGATAACTATGGCTACACCTTC
J: TRBJ1-2
size: few
D: NA
V: TRBV19

CDR3: CASRGLARRLGNEQFF
DNA: TGTGCCAGCAGGGGACTAGCGAGGAGGCTAGGTAATGAGCAGTTCTTC
J: TRBJ2-1
size: many
D: TRBD2
V: TRBV12-3/TRBV12-4

CDR3: CASSFRQRKEETQYF
DNA: TGTGCCAGCAGTTTCCGACAGCGGAAAGAGGAGACCCAGTACTTC
J: TRBJ2-5
size: few
D: NA
V: TRBV12-3/TRBV12-4

CDR3: CASGFGGEQYF
DNA: TGTGCTAGTGGTTTTGGGGGGGAGCAGTACTTC
J: TRBJ2-7
size: many
D: NA
V: TRBV12-5

CDR3: CASSLGTGGDNQPQHF
DNA: TGTGCCAGCAGTTTGGGGACAGGGGGGGACAATCAGCCCCAGCATTTT
J: TRBJ1-5
size: medium-sized
D: TRBD1
V: TRBV5-1

CDR3: CASGGGTGVTDTQYF
DNA: TGTGCCAGTGGAGGGGGGACAGGGGTCACAGATACGCAGTATTTT
J: TRBJ2-3
size: few
D: TRBD1
V: TRBV27

CDR3: CASRSTITYNEQFF
DNA: TGTGCCAGCAGATCAACGATAACCTACAATGAGCAGTTCTTC
J: TRBJ2-1
size: once
D: NA
V: TRBV28

CDR3: CASSPVRAPPYGYTF
DNA: TGTGCCAGCAGCCCCGTCCGGGCTCCCCCCTATGGCTACACCTTC
J: TRBJ1-2
size: many
D: NA
V: TRBV12-3/TRBV12-4

CDR3: CASRRSYEQYF
DNA: TGTGCCAGCAGGAGATCCTACGAGCAGTACTTC
J: TRBJ2-7
size: many
D: NA
V: TRBV6-1

CDR3: CSAPGLAGSYEQYF
DNA: TGCAGTGCTCCGGGACTAGCGGGCTCCTACGAGCAGTACTTC
J: TRBJ2-7
size: many
D: TRBD2
V: TRBV20-1

CDR3: CASSGWTSGKHEQFF
DNA: TGTGCCAGCAGTGGTTGGACTAGCGGGAAGCATGAGCAGTTCTTC
J: TRBJ2-1
size: many
D: TRBD2
V: TRBV12-3/TRBV12-4